The 6 T cell receptor beta chains reported below all come from one sample, sequenced in a study of T cell responses to AZD1222 COVID-19 vaccine. Libraries were prepared by immunoSEQ multiplex PCR; TCRdb keeps only in-frame clonotypes and omits some of them. Of over 85,000 clones listed, around nine tenths were seen once; the top ten hold roughly 14%. Sequencing used peripheral blood, obtained 28 days after the second AZD1222 dose. These receptors were collected from an adult who received the AZD1222 COVID-19 vaccine.

At least ten counts were recorded for this clone. J is TRBJ1-1 and V is TRBV4-1; D may be TRBD1 (6 bases). Germline V CDR1 and CDR2: MGHRA, YSYEKL. V lost 6 bases and J lost 1, with 12 bases in between. The CDR3 length is 14 residues. CDR3 nucleotide sequence: TGCGCCAGCAGGCCCGGACAGCCGAACACTGAAGCTTTCTTT. Its translation is CASRPGQPNTEAFF.

The rearrangement links TRBV5-5 to TRBJ2-7; D ambiguous. The CDR3 covers 16 residues. V lost 2 bases and J 0 bases, leaving 15 bases between the germline ends. The germline V gene encodes CDR1 SGHKS and CDR2 YYEKEE (reference sequence). The CDR3 DNA sequence: TGTGCCAGCAGCTTACCCCGACTCAGGAGCTCCTACGAGCAGTACTTC. This encodes CASSLPRLRSSYEQYF.

The J gene is TRBJ2-7, the V gene TRBV10-1; 10 bases are a match to TRBD2. Germline-derived CDR1 and CDR2 are WNHNN and SYGVQD (reference sequence). V was pared by 2 bases and J by 3 bases, with 1 base of the junction left unmatched. This CDR3 is built from 14 residues. DNA of the CDR3: TGCGCCAGCAGTGAGGGACTAGCGGTCTACGAGCAGTACTTC. Its translation is CASSEGLAVYEQYF.

The chain recombines TRBV1 with TRBJ1-4. TRBV1 is labeled a pseudogene. There are 17 residues in the CDR3. CDR3 DNA sequence: TGCACCAGCAGCCAAGAAGCTTTCACGGCGGGTAATGAAAAACTGTTTTTT. Its protein product is CTSSQEAFTAGNEKLFF.

V and J are TRBV6-6 and TRBJ1-2; possibly TRBD1 for D (6 bases). CDR1 MNHNY and CDR2 SVGAGI come from the germline V gene (reference sequence). This CDR3 comprises 16 residues. V gave up 6 bases and J gave up 5 bases, with 22 bases separating them. The DNA for the CDR3 is TGTGCCAGCAGGATGGGGAGGGGGGGGCGGTGGTATGGCTACACCTTC. Its translation: CASRMGRGGRWYGYTF.

The V and J genes are TRBV7-9 and TRBJ2-5; 7 bases are a match to TRBD1. V trimming: 6 bases; J trimming: 2 bases; junction bases outside the gene matches: 9. Germline CDR1 SEHNR, CDR2 FQNEAQ (reference sequence). The CDR3 has 15 residues. In DNA form, the CDR3 reads TGTGCCAGCAGTTCCATAGGACAGGCTCAAGAGACCCAGTACTTC. It codes for CASSSIGQAQETQYF.